Each of the 22 T cell receptor beta chains below was sequenced from the same sample in a study of T cell responses to AZD1222 COVID-19 vaccine. TCRdb keeps only in-frame clones here, not all; method: immunoSEQ multiplex PCR. The data show 130,000 or so clones, 91% seen once. Here the sequenced sample was peripheral blood, taken on day 0 of AZD1222 vaccination. The receptors derive from an adult in good health.

The genes are TRBV6-5 and TRBJ1-1; 7 positions match TRBD1. The CDR3 spans 14 residues. The V and J ends lost 5 bases and 5 bases, in that order; junction bases with no gene match: 8. From germline, CDR1 is MNHEY and CDR2 SVGAGI. The CDR3 loop is CASSQPGGGTEAFF. CDR3 bases: TGTGCCAGCAGTCAGCCAGGGGGGGGAACTGAAGCTTTCTTT.

V is TRBV29-1 and J is TRBJ1-1; possibly TRBD1 for D (6 bases). Germline assignment: CDR1 SQVTM and CDR2 ANQGSEA. CDR3 length equals 13 residues. Trimming stripped 6 bases from V and 8 bases from J, with 19 bases between. The DNA for the CDR3 is TGCAGCGTCCTCAGGGGCCTTGGAGCCGAAGCTTTCTTT. Residues: CSVLRGLGAEAFF. The variable domain in full, completed from reference TRBV29-1 and TRBJ1-1, reads SAVISQKPSRDICQRGTSLTIQCQVDSQVTMMFWYRQQPGQSLTLIATANQGSEATYESGFVIDKFPISRPNLTFSTLTVSNMSPEDSSIYLCSVLRGLGAEAFFGQGTRLTVV.

The rearrangement joins TRBV7-9 to TRBJ1-4; D is unresolved. Germline values: CDR1 SEHNR, CDR2 FQNEAQ (reference sequence). The CDR3 runs to 13 residues. Trimming left V 1 base short and J 7 bases short, with 7 bases between. The CDR3 DNA reads TGTGCCAGCAGCTTAGAACAGTTTGAAAAACTGTTTTTT. Translated: CASSLEQFEKLFF. The full variable domain, with the rest looked up from reference TRBV7-9 and TRBJ1-4, is DTGVSQNPRHKITKRGQNVTFRCDPISEHNRLYWYRQTLGQGPEFLTYFQNEAQLEKSRLLSDRFSAERPKGSFSTLEIQRTEQGDSAMYLCASSLEQFEKLFFGSGTQLSVL.

The chain joins TRBV7-9 to TRBJ1-1; no reliable D call. Germline V gene data show CDR1 as SEHNR and CDR2 as FQNEAQ (reference sequence). The CDR3 is made up of 11 amino acids. V lost 1 base, J lost 9 bases, and 6 bases lay in between. CDR3 amino acids: CASSLGEKAFF. DNA for the CDR3: TGTGCCAGCAGCTTAGGCGAGAAAGCTTTCTTT.

The chain has TRBV7-8 and TRBJ2-7; TRBD2 matches at 8 bases. Germline CDR1 reads SGHVS; CDR2 reads FQNEAQ. The CDR3 runs 15 residues. Germline trimming cut 4 bases from V and 2 bases from J; bases unmatched to any gene: 7. This CDR3 is CASSSISGAPYEQYF. The DNA of the CDR3 is TGTGCCAGCAGCTCTATTAGCGGGGCCCCCTACGAGCAGTACTTC.

The chain is built from TRBV19 and TRBJ1-5, with 7 bases aligning to TRBD1. Per germline, CDR1 LNHDA and CDR2 SQIVND (reference sequence). V lost 3 bases, J lost 8 bases, and 4 bases stayed unmatched. CDR3 length: 13 amino acids. The CDR3 protein is CASSMDRSEPQHF. CDR3 nucleotide sequence: TGTGCCAGTAGTATGGACAGGTCGGAGCCCCAGCATTTT.

V usage is TRBV6-6 and J usage is TRBJ1-6; D unclear. In germline, CDR1 is MNHNY, CDR2 SVGAGI (reference sequence). This CDR3 spans 13 amino acids. The V and J ends lost 11 bases and 9 bases respectively, with 17 bases between them. CDR3 amino acids: CASALQEASPLHF. CDR3 coding DNA: TGTGCCTCAGCGTTGCAGGAGGCTTCACCCCTCCACTTT.

The J gene is TRBJ2-3, the V gene TRBV7-2, with 7 bases fitting TRBD2. The CDR3 length is 16 residues. The ends lost 2 bases at V and 2 bases at J; junction bases unmatched: 7. Germline loops: CDR1 SGHTA, CDR2 FQGNSA. The DNA of the CDR3 is TGTGCCAGCAGCTTAAACCGCGGGAGAGCCACAGATACGCAGTATTTT. Translation: CASSLNRGRATDTQYF.

The gene calls are TRBV30 and TRBJ1-4; D is perhaps TRBD1 (5 bases). Deletions cut 4 bases from V and 8 bases from J, with 17 bases between. CDR3 length: 14 amino acids. CDR1 is GTSNPN, CDR2 SVGIG, per germline (reference sequence). The DNA for the CDR3 is TGTGCCTGGACTCGAGGAGGGGTCTGGGAAAAACTGTTTTTT. Translating it yields CAWTRGGVWEKLFF. Full variable domain (missing parts from reference TRBV30 and TRBJ1-4): SQTIHQWPATLVQPVGSPLSLECTVEGTSNPNLYWYRQAAGRGLQLLFYSVGIGQISSEVPQNLSASRPQDRQFILSSKKLLLSDSGFYLCAWTRGGVWEKLFFGSGTQLSVL.

The chain couples TRBV6-2 or TRBV6-3 to TRBJ1-5, with D uncertain. The CDR3 spans 18 residues. Trimming pared 0 bases from V and 2 bases from J, leaving 17 bases between. CDR1 MNHEY and CDR2 SVGEGT come from the germline V gene. CDR3 amino acids: CASSYSPTRVGGNQPQHF. The CDR3 nucleotides read TGTGCCAGCAGTTACTCGCCGACGAGGGTAGGTGGCAATCAGCCCCAGCATTTT.

The chain couples TRBV30 to TRBJ1-2; TRBD1 matches 11 bases. Germline V gene sequence: CDR1 GTSNPN, CDR2 SVGIG (reference sequence). Trimming removed 4 bases from V and 3 bases from J; junction bases left unmatched: 7. This CDR3 has 15 residues. For the CDR3, the DNA is TGTGCCTGGATCCCGGGACAGGGGGGAGACTATGGCTACACCTTC. Translation gives CAWIPGQGGDYGYTF.

V gene TRBV4-1 combines with J gene TRBJ1-1, with D unresolved. V was cut by 0 bases and J by 7 bases, with 15 bases left in between. The CDR3 extends over 15 amino acids. Germline V gives CDR1 MGHRA, CDR2 YSYEKL. The CDR3 DNA reads as TGCGCCAGCAGCCAAGATCAGGAGGGTGCGGGTGAAGCTTTCTTT. Amino acid sequence: CASSQDQEGAGEAFF.

This clone was counted only a few times. The chain joins TRBV6-5 to TRBJ1-1, with D unresolved. This CDR3 region has 14 residues. Germline-derived CDR1 and CDR2 are MNHEY and SVGAGI. Trimming removed 4 bases at V and 0 bases at J, with 9 bases between. The CDR3 reads CASSSPALNTEAFF. The CDR3 coding sequence is TGTGCCAGCAGTTCGCCGGCCTTGAACACTGAAGCTTTCTTT.

As to this clone: The junction and the germline gene differ at one end; a read error may be behind it. This rearrangement joins TRBV2 to TRBJ1-5; D is uncertain. The germline V gene has CDR1 SNHLY and CDR2 FYNNEI. The CDR3 runs 12 residues. The CDR3 DNA is TGTGCCAGCAGGGAAGCTAATCAGCCCCAGCATTTT. Encoded protein: CASREANQPQHF.

The chain uses TRBV29-1 and TRBJ1-4; D is unresolved. The CDR3 contains 12 residues. Germline CDR1 SQVTM, CDR2 ANQGSEA. Trimming took 4 bases from V and 8 from J, leaving 11 bases between them. The CDR3 nucleotides are TGCAGCGTTGCTTGGAACGACGAAAAACTGTTTTTT. Translation: CSVAWNDEKLFF.

J is TRBJ1-1 and V is TRBV19; D uncertain. In germline, CDR1 is LNHDA, CDR2 SQIVND (reference sequence). CDR3 length: 14 residues. V was shortened by 3 bases and J by 4 bases, with 12 bases between the two germline ends. The CDR3 is CASSMNWAGTEAFF. The CDR3 nucleotides read TGTGCCAGTAGTATGAATTGGGCTGGCACTGAAGCTTTCTTT.

The chain uses TRBV27 and TRBJ1-2; a weak D match, TRBD1 (6 bases). This CDR3 has 17 residues. V dropped 6 bases and J dropped 6 bases, with 26 bases sitting between them. CDR1 and CDR2 from the germline V gene are MNHEY and SMNVEV (reference sequence). The chain's CDR3 is CASSRTYSGGPGDGYTF. CDR3 DNA sequence: TGTGCCAGCAGCCGTACGTACTCGGGGGGCCCGGGGGATGGCTACACCTTC.

The rearrangement joins TRBV7-9 to TRBJ2-3, with TRBD1 matching 9 bases. The CDR3 extends over 15 amino acids. Germline lookup yields CDR1 SEHNR and CDR2 FQNEAQ (reference sequence). V gave up 5 bases and J gave up 4 bases; unmatched junction bases: 7. CDR3 amino acids: CASSSRDRAPDTQYF. CDR3 sequence (DNA): TGTGCCAGCAGCAGCCGGGACAGGGCCCCAGATACGCAGTATTTT. Full variable domain (remainder filled in from reference TRBV7-9 and TRBJ2-3): DTGVSQNPRHKITKRGQNVTFRCDPISEHNRLYWYRQTLGQGPEFLTYFQNEAQLEKSRLLSDRFSAERPKGSFSTLEIQRTEQGDSAMYLCASSSRDRAPDTQYFGPGTRLTVL.

The gene calls are TRBV4-2 and TRBJ1-2; no reliable D call. V was shortened by 0 bases and J by 7 bases, with 15 bases between the two germline ends. Looked up from germline, CDR1 is LGHNA and CDR2 is YNFKEQ. There are 15 residues in the CDR3. This CDR3 is CASSQDKTSSAGYTF. Written as DNA, the CDR3 is TGTGCCAGCAGCCAAGATAAGACTTCCTCCGCTGGCTACACCTTC.

The chain joins TRBV7-2 to TRBJ2-7; D unclear. Looked up from germline, CDR1 is SGHTA and CDR2 is FQGNSA. This CDR3 is built from 15 residues. V was pared by 2 bases and J by 2 bases, with 13 bases between. The CDR3: CASSLSDTRPYEQYF. In DNA form, the CDR3 reads TGTGCCAGCAGCTTATCTGACACCCGTCCCTACGAGCAGTACTTC. The entire variable domain, with the rest obtained from reference TRBV7-2 and TRBJ2-7, is as follows: GAGVSQSPSNKVTEKGKDVELRCDPISGHTALYWYRQSLGQGLEFLIYFQGNSAPDKSGLPSDRFSAERTGGSVSTLTIQRTQQEDSAVYLCASSLSDTRPYEQYFGPGTRLTVT.

This chain joins TRBV2 and TRBJ1-4; D is uncertain. The CDR3 covers 16 residues. Germline lookup yields CDR1 SNHLY and CDR2 FYNNEI. Trimming stripped 3 bases from V and 3 bases from J, with 14 bases between. CDR3 DNA: TGTGCCAGCAGTGATCAAGTTACCTCCTCTAATGAAAAACTGTTTTTT. It codes for CASSDQVTSSNEKLFF.

The chain carries TRBV6-5 and TRBJ1-2, with TRBD1 matching 7 bases. The CDR3 runs to 14 residues. V trimming: 5 bases; J trimming: 8 bases; junction bases outside the gene matches: 11. The germline V gene encodes CDR1 MNHEY and CDR2 SVGAGI. The CDR3 reads CASSIGGSSWGYTF. CDR3 bases: TGTGCCAGCAGTATAGGGGGCTCGTCTTGGGGCTACACCTTC.